These T cell receptor beta chains were read from a single sample in a study of blood T cell repertoires in COVID-19. Clones were read by immunoSEQ multiplex PCR, and TCRdb kept only the in-frame ones, dropping some. Of about 190,000 clones in the sample, approximately 81% were seen once. Source material: peripheral blood. The receptors originated from a woman aged 80 or over with active or convalescent COVID-19. Each CDR3 is given with its conserved first and last residue. A D gene is named only where the DNA matches it firmly. The size entry is marked missing in some rows and otherwise reads once, few, many or a size class.

clone_size d_call j_call v_call cdr3_aa cdr3_nt
few NA TRBJ1-3 TRBV6-9 CASSYGGNTIYF TGTGCCAGCAGTTATGGGGGGAACACCATATATTTT
NA NA TRBJ1-4 TRBV3-1/TRBV3-2 CASSRRTNEKLFF TGTGCCAGCAGCCGCAGAACTAATGAAAAACTGTTTTTT
NA TRBD1 TRBJ2-7 TRBV5-1 CASSTQGASYEQYF TGCGCCAGCAGCACACAGGGGGCCTCCTACGAGCAGTACTTC
NA TRBD2 TRBJ2-1 TRBV5-1 CATNEGLAGGDQFF TGCGCCACCAACGAGGGACTAGCGGGAGGGGACCAGTTCTTC
NA NA TRBJ2-3 TRBV7-3 CASSLRGPQDTQYF TGTGCCAGCAGCTTAAGGGGGCCGCAGGATACGCAGTATTTT
once TRBD2 TRBJ2-3 TRBV10-2 CASKVGGQDTQYF TGCGCCAGCAAGGTGGGAGGGCAAGATACGCAGTATTTT
NA NA TRBJ1-6 TRBV21-1 CASSKGQLPFRCSPLHF TGTGCCAGCAGCAAAGGACAGCTCCCTTTTCGTTGTTCACCCCTCCACTTT
few NA TRBJ1-1 TRBV7-9 CASSFQENTEAFF TGTGCCAGCAGCTTCCAGGAAAACACTGAAGCTTTCTTT
NA NA TRBJ2-4 TRBV9 CASSVEPGGPGNIQYF TGTGCCAGCAGCGTAGAGCCCGGAGGGCCCGGAAACATTCAGTACTTC
many TRBD1 TRBJ2-7 TRBV10-3 CAISGRTGMSDEQYF TGTGCCATCAGTGGAAGGACAGGGATGAGCGACGAGCAGTACTTC
NA NA TRBJ2-1 TRBV5-1 CASSIYREPYNEQFF TGCGCCAGCAGCATTTACCGGGAGCCCTACAATGAGCAGTTCTTC
NA NA TRBJ2-5 TRBV2 CASSSPGLGVETQYF TGTGCCAGCAGTTCGCCAGGATTAGGCGTAGAGACCCAGTACTTC
NA NA TRBJ2-7 TRBV27 CASNPQGRTYEQYF TGTGCCAGCAACCCCCAGGGTAGAACCTACGAGCAGTACTTC
NA TRBD2 TRBJ2-1 TRBV11-3 CASSEGSLAGGPGEQFF TGTGCCAGCAGCGAGGGATCACTAGCGGGAGGGCCAGGTGAGCAGTTCTTC
few NA TRBJ1-3 TRBV6-1 CASSEGDFSGNTIYF TGTGCCAGCAGTGAAGGGGACTTCTCTGGAAACACCATATATTTT
NA TRBD1 TRBJ1-2 TRBV5-7 CASSDRTGDDYGYTF TGTGCCAGCAGCGATAGGACAGGGGATGACTATGGCTACACCTTC
NA TRBD1 TRBJ1-2 TRBV9 CASSVVSTGDYGYTF TGTGCCAGCAGCGTAGTATCGACAGGGGACTATGGCTACACCTTC
few TRBD2 TRBJ2-3 TRBV9 CASSVVGTSGSTDTQYF TGTGCCAGCAGCGTAGTTGGGACTAGCGGTAGCACAGATACGCAGTATTTT
NA NA TRBJ2-7 TRBV7-9 CASSFGGFTDEQYF TGTGCCAGCAGCTTCGGCGGGTTTACGGACGAGCAGTACTTC
NA NA TRBJ2-7 TRBV19 CASSPPRDGSYEQYF TGTGCCAGTAGTCCGCCGCGGGACGGGTCCTACGAGCAGTACTTC
NA TRBD2 TRBJ2-1 TRBV20-1 CSASGASGRSSYNEQFF TGCAGTGCTAGTGGGGCTAGCGGGAGGAGCTCCTACAATGAGCAGTTCTTC
NA TRBD1 TRBJ2-7 TRBV9 CASSGGQGANYEQYF TGTGCCAGCAGCGGTGGGCAGGGGGCGAACTACGAGCAGTACTTC
NA NA TRBJ2-5 TRBV15 CATSRSLPGSGGIREETQYF TGTGCCACCAGCAGATCCCTACCCGGGTCTGGGGGGATCCGCGAAGAGACCCAGTACTTC
NA NA TRBJ2-7 TRBV24-1 CATSAPSTYEQYF TGTGCCACCAGTGCCCCGTCTACCTACGAGCAGTACTTC
NA NA TRBJ1-1 TRBV3-1/TRBV3-2 CASSEGAEAFF TGTGCCAGCAGCGAGGGAGCTGAAGCTTTCTTT
once NA TRBJ1-2 TRBV6-4 CASSNERGSGYTF TGTGCCAGCAGTAACGAGCGGGGGTCTGGCTACACCTTC
NA TRBD2 TRBJ2-1 TRBV9 CASSVALTSGDNEQFF TGTGCCAGCAGCGTAGCTTTGACTAGCGGCGACAATGAGCAGTTCTTC
NA TRBD1 TRBJ1-1 TRBV28 CASSIPGQGGTEAFF TGTGCCAGCAGTATACCAGGACAGGGGGGAACTGAAGCTTTCTTT
NA NA TRBJ2-1 TRBV28 CASSLRAGKNEQFF TGTGCCAGCAGTTTACGCGCGGGGAAGAATGAGCAGTTCTTC
NA NA TRBJ1-5 TRBV19 CASRSGRNQPQHF TGTGCCAGTAGGTCAGGGAGGAATCAGCCCCAGCATTTT
NA TRBD1 TRBJ1-5 TRBV6-5 CASTAGQENQPQHF TGTGCCAGCACCGCTGGACAGGAGAATCAGCCCCAGCATTTT
NA TRBD2 TRBJ2-1 TRBV5-6 CASSRGLAGWDEQFF TGTGCCAGCAGCCGCGGACTAGCGGGCTGGGATGAGCAGTTCTTC
NA NA TRBJ1-4 TRBV6-5 CASCRSGVSNEKLFF TGTGCCAGCTGTAGATCAGGGGTGTCTAATGAAAAACTGTTTTTT
NA NA TRBJ2-3 TRBV5-5 CASSSQTLDTQYF TGTGCCAGCAGCTCCCAGACATTAGATACGCAGTATTTT
once NA TRBJ1-2 TRBV2 CASSKGAGNGYTF TGTGCCAGCAGCAAAGGGGCAGGGAATGGCTACACCTTC
NA TRBD2 TRBJ2-7 TRBV15 CATSSRTSPTYEQYF TGTGCCACCAGCAGCCGGACTAGCCCGACCTACGAGCAGTACTTC
NA TRBD1 TRBJ1-4 TRBV4-1 CASSRAGQGGEKLFF TGCGCCAGCAGCCGCGCAGGACAGGGGGGTGAAAAACTGTTTTTT
NA TRBD1 TRBJ1-1 TRBV6-5 CASRLTGLFTEAFF TGTGCCAGCAGGCTGACAGGGCTCTTCACTGAAGCTTTCTTT